Following are 15 T cell receptor beta chains from one sample sequenced in a study of blood T cell repertoires in COVID-19. Method: immunoSEQ multiplex PCR; TCRdb's copy keeps in-frame clones and lacks some. The repertoire includes 150,000 to 200,000 clones, about four fifths of them detected once, and roughly 11% sits in the top ten. Sequenced input: PBMCs or T cells enriched from blood (not recorded which). These TCRs come from a man aged 50-60 years who had recovered from COVID-19.

This clone has a single count. V is TRBV19 and J is TRBJ2-3; 14 bases are a match to TRBD2. Looked up from germline, CDR1 is LNHDA and CDR2 is SQIVND (reference sequence). J lost 4 bases, V lost 10 bases, and 4 bases had no gene match. This CDR3 has 14 amino acids. The CDR3 is CATGTSGGPDTQYF. The CDR3 DNA is TGTGCCACCGGGACTAGCGGGGGCCCAGATACGCAGTATTTT.

CDR3 DNA sequence: TGTGCCAGCAGTTTGGGGCACACTAATGAAAAACTGTTTTTT. It yields the protein CASSLGHTNEKLFF. V gene TRBV28 combines with J gene TRBJ1-4, with D perhaps TRBD1 (5 bases). The germline V and J ends were trimmed by 3 bases and 2 bases, with 7 bases remaining between them. CDR1 and CDR2 from the germline V gene are MDHEN and SYDVKM. The CDR3 loop spans 14 amino acids.

The rearrangement joins TRBV5-1 to TRBJ2-1, with TRBD2 matching 14 bases. The CDR3 is made up of 15 amino acids. The V and J ends lost 7 bases and 9 bases, in that order; junction bases with no gene match: 9. The germline gives CDR1 SGHRS, CDR2 YFSETQ. The CDR3 region is CASERGLAGAGEQFF. The CDR3 bases are TGCGCCAGCGAAAGGGGACTAGCGGGAGCGGGTGAGCAGTTCTTC.

The V gene is TRBV19, the J gene TRBJ1-1; 7 bases align to TRBD1. Germline trimming cut 3 bases from V and 4 bases from J; bases unmatched to any gene: 14. Looked up from germline, CDR1 is LNHDA and CDR2 is SQIVND (reference sequence). This CDR3 comprises 17 residues. For the CDR3, the DNA is TGTGCCAGTAGTATGTGGGCAGGGGGGACAGAATCCACTGAAGCTTTCTTT. This codes for CASSMWAGGTESTEAFF. Filled out from reference TRBV19 and TRBJ1-1, the complete variable domain reads DGGITQSPKYLFRKEGQNVTLSCEQNLNHDAMYWYRQDPGQGLRLIYYSQIVNDFQKGDIAEGYSVSREKKESFPLTVTSAQKNPTAFYLCASSMWAGGTESTEAFFGQGTRLTVV.

J is TRBJ2-1 and V is TRBV24-1, with a weak D call TRBD1 (6 bases). Germline V gene lookup returns CDR1 KGHDR and CDR2 SFDVKD. There are 15 residues in the CDR3. Trimming left V 3 bases short and J 6 bases short, with 14 bases between. The CDR3 DNA reads as TGTGCCACCAGTGATGGGGGCAGGACAGTCAATGAGCAGTTCTTC. Amino acids: CATSDGGRTVNEQFF.

The V call is TRBV25-1, the J call TRBJ1-2; 8 bases agree with TRBD1. The CDR3 runs to 13 residues. V gave up 5 bases and J gave up 2 bases; unmatched junction bases: 1. Germline-derived CDR1 and CDR2 are MGHDK and SYGVNS. The CDR3, as DNA: TGTGCCAGCAGTTACAGGGGGAACTATGGCTACACCTTC. It is translated as CASSYRGNYGYTF.

The table lists this clone with a few counts. The chain couples TRBV15 to TRBJ1-2, with unresolved D. V was clipped by 0 bases and J by 11 bases, with 16 bases between them. Looked up from germline, CDR1 is LNHNV and CDR2 is YYDKDF (reference sequence). There are 14 residues in the CDR3. CDR3 sequence: CATSRDRQSPTYTF. The CDR3 DNA is TGTGCCACCAGCAGAGATAGGCAAAGTCCGACTTACACCTTC.

The chain recombines TRBV5-4 with TRBJ1-6; 7 bases align to TRBD1. Germline V gives CDR1 SGHNT, CDR2 YYREEE (reference sequence). The CDR3 totals 15 residues. V trimming: 2 bases; J trimming: 13 bases; junction bases outside the gene matches: 12. CDR3 DNA sequence: TGTGCCAGCAGCTTCGGTCCCACAGGGGCCTCCCCCCTCCACTTT. As protein: CASSFGPTGASPLHF.

The rearrangement links TRBV13 to TRBJ2-1; D is unclear. The V gene lost 1 base and the J gene lost 5 bases, with 6 bases spanning the gap. Germline CDR1 PRHDT, CDR2 FYEKMQ (reference sequence). The CDR3 sequence is 13 residues long. The CDR3 sequence: CASSLVQNNEQFF. The CDR3 nucleotides read TGTGCCAGCAGCTTAGTGCAGAACAATGAGCAGTTCTTC.

This chain joins TRBV7-8 and TRBJ2-7, with 7 bases lining up with TRBD1. The CDR3 covers 13 residues. The germline CDR1 and CDR2 sequences are SGHVS and FQNEAQ. The ends lost 5 bases at V and 8 bases at J; junction bases unmatched: 9. In DNA form, the CDR3 reads TGTGCCAGCAGCGCTGGACAGGTCGACAAGCAGTACTTC. It encodes CASSAGQVDKQYF. The whole variable domain, remainder taken from reference TRBV7-8 and TRBJ2-7, is GAGVSQSPRYKVAKRGQDVALRCDPISGHVSLFWYQQALGQGPEFLTYFQNEAQLDKSGLPSDRFFAERPEGSVSTLKIQRTQQEDSAVYLCASSAGQVDKQYFGPGTRLTVT.

As concerns this clone: Other DNA sequences in this specimen translate into the identical CDR3. The rearrangement joins TRBV4-2 to TRBJ2-2; 9 bases match TRBD2. From germline, CDR1 is LGHNA and CDR2 YNFKEQ. This CDR3 comprises 16 residues. The J segment lost 3 bases and the V segment lost 0 bases, leaving 2 bases of the junction unmatched. CDR3 in amino acids: CASSQDSGGYTGELFF. The DNA for the CDR3 is TGTGCCAGCAGCCAAGATAGCGGGGGATACACCGGGGAGCTGTTTTTT.

This chain connects TRBV9 to TRBJ1-6, with a tentative D call TRBD1 (5 bases). This CDR3 comprises 14 residues. The V end lost 2 bases, the J end lost 3 bases, and 6 bases lay between the germline ends. The V gene's germline CDR1 is SGDLS and CDR2 YYNGEE. The CDR3 nucleotides read TGTGCCAGCAGCGTGACAGACTATAATTCACCCCTCCACTTT. Translating it yields CASSVTDYNSPLHF.

This chain uses TRBV4-1 with TRBJ2-3; 10 nucleotides match TRBD1. Germline-derived CDR1 and CDR2 are MGHRA and YSYEKL. V lost 0 bases, J lost 8 bases, and 11 bases stayed unmatched. The CDR3 runs to 17 residues. As DNA, the CDR3 is TGCGCCAGCAGCCAAGATTCGACAGGGGGCTTAGGTGGTACGCAGTATTTT. It codes for CASSQDSTGGLGGTQYF.

This chain joins TRBV5-4 and TRBJ1-4; tentative D call: TRBD1 (5 bases). V dropped 4 bases and J dropped 3 bases, with 13 bases sitting between them. The germline V gene encodes CDR1 SGHNT and CDR2 YYREEE (reference sequence). The CDR3 is 15 residues long. CDR3 region: CASSPGGTANEKLFF. In nucleotides, the CDR3 is TGTGCCAGCAGCCCTGGAGGGACTGCTAATGAAAAACTGTTTTTT.

This clone was seen a handful of times. The V and J genes are TRBV18 and TRBJ2-1; the match to TRBD2 covers 10 bases. Germline V gene sequence: CDR1 KGHSH, CDR2 LQKENI. Trimming cost V 2 bases and J 6 bases; bases outside gene matches: 4. CDR3 length: 15 residues. Here the CDR3 DNA reads TGTGCCAGCTCACCAGGTAGCGGGAGGCTCAATGAGCAGTTCTTC. Translated, it gives CASSPGSGRLNEQFF.